The table lists the clone carrying this T cell receptor beta chain with a count of one. Assay used: immunoSEQ multiplex PCR; TCRdb lists only in-frame clones, some missing. The table lists about 690,000 clones, roughly 91% of them singletons. This sample stems from a study of shared clonotypes between healthy human individuals. Source material: memory CD8+ T cells from PBMCs. Subset described: CD45RO+ cells pooled with CCR7-negative TemRA cells. The receptor was isolated from a young man in good health. Some clones in this sample may be carry-over from other donors' samples.

CDR3 nucleotides: TGTGCCAGCAGTTTATCCTCCCAGCTAGCGGGAGATGCAGATACGCAGTATTTT. It translates to CASSLSSQLAGDADTQYF. The chain joins TRBV27 to TRBJ2-3; 10 positions agree with TRBD2. In germline, CDR1 is MNHEY, CDR2 SMNVEV (reference sequence). Losses at the gene ends were 0 bases for V and 4 bases for J; bases not matched to a gene: 10. The CDR3 has 18 residues.